This TCR beta chain was identified in a study of shared clonotypes between healthy human individuals. Nashville, Tennessee was home to all donors, who were Caucasian adults. CDR1 MGHDK and CDR2 SYGVNS come from the germline V gene. Losses at the gene ends were 4 bases for V and 4 bases for J; bases not matched to a gene: 11. The CDR3 totals 16 residues. Libraries were prepared by immunoSEQ multiplex PCR; TCRdb keeps only in-frame clonotypes and omits some of them. The table has some 1 million clones, about 76% seen once. The sequenced sample consisted of memory CD4+ T cells sorted from blood. The subset denotes: CD45RA-negative fraction. The chain uses TRBV25-1 and TRBJ2-5; 8 nucleotides line up with TRBD2. This TCR came from a man younger than 35 in good health. CDR3 coding DNA: TGTGCCAGCAGTGGCGGAAACGGCGGGAGGTTAGAGACCCAGTACTTC. Encoded protein: CASSGGNGGRLETQYF. The variable domain in full, with the rest retrieved from reference TRBV25-1 and TRBJ2-5, is EADIYQTPRYLVIGTGKKITLECSQTMGHDKMYWYQQDPGMELHLIHYSYGVNSTEKGDLSSESTVSRIRTEHFPLTLESARPSHTSQYLCASSGGNGGRLETQYFGPGTRLLVL.